The 9 T cell receptor beta chains listed next were all sequenced from one sample in a study of CD8 T cells in ankylosing spondylitis. Each CDR3 protein gets one entry after TCRdb re-called the 5' RACE reads with MiXCR. Among about 150,000 distinct CDR3 sequences listed, around two fifths were seen once. Sequenced sample: synovial fluid, either unsorted or a sorted T cell fraction (not recorded which). The receptors originated from a male donor with ankylosing spondylitis.

This chain links TRBV2 with TRBJ1-1; D may be TRBD1 (6 bases). Germline assignment: CDR1 SNHLY and CDR2 FYNNEI. V lost 8 bases and J 8 bases, leaving 21 bases between the germline ends. This CDR3 is 14 amino acids long. The DNA for the CDR3 is TGTGCCAGCCACCCAAAGGGGGGGGTCTCAGAAGCTTTCTTT. Its protein is CASHPKGGVSEAFF.

The CDR3 sequence: CASIGIAGHPSTDTQYF. CDR3 coding DNA: TGTGCCAGCATAGGGATAGCGGGACATCCTAGCACAGATACGCAGTATTTT. This chain connects TRBV27 to TRBJ2-3, with TRBD2 matching 8 bases. Germline loops: CDR1 MNHEY, CDR2 SMNVEV (reference sequence). The CDR3 runs 17 residues. Losses at the gene ends were 7 bases for V and 0 bases for J; bases not matched to a gene: 12.

This clonotype has more than one count but fewer than ten. The chain employs TRBV28 and TRBJ1-1, with D possibly TRBD1 on 5 matching bases. The CDR3 contains 17 residues. Germline V gives CDR1 MDHEN, CDR2 SYDVKM. Between the trimmed V and J ends, which lost 0 bases and 6 bases, there was a span of 20 bases. The CDR3 DNA follows: TGTGCCAGCAGTTTATGGTCCGGGGCGCGCGTGGCCCCTGAAGCTTTCTTT. It encodes CASSLWSGARVAPEAFF.

This clonotype has just a few counts. This chain connects TRBV7-9 to TRBJ1-1, with a possible D match to TRBD1 (5 bases). The CDR3 covers 13 residues. The V end was cut by 4 bases, the J end by 3 bases, with 9 bases between. Looked up from germline, CDR1 is SEHNR and CDR2 is FQNEAQ (reference sequence). The CDR3 DNA is TGTGCCAGCAGCTCCGGGGCAGACACTGAAGCTTTCTTT. Residues: CASSSGADTEAFF.

This clonotype occurred a few times. The V and J genes are TRBV6-5 and TRBJ1-3; no definite D call. CDR3 length: 17 amino acids. V was pared by 0 bases and J by 0 bases, with 12 bases between. Germline-derived CDR1 and CDR2 are MNHEY and SVGAGI. CDR3 sequence (DNA): TGTGCCAGCAGTTACTCGAAGCACTTCTGCTCTGGAAACACCATATATTTT. Its translation is CASSYSKHFCSGNTIYF.

The J gene is TRBJ2-1, the V gene TRBV19; D uncertain. The CDR3 loop spans 19 amino acids. The V gene's germline CDR1 is LNHDA and CDR2 SQIVND (reference sequence). The germline V and J ends were trimmed by 6 bases and 0 bases, with 24 bases remaining between them. The CDR3 DNA reads as TGTGCCAGTAGGGTAAATTGGGGTAGTCGTAAGAGCTCCTACAATGAGCAGTTCTTC. It yields the protein CASRVNWGSRKSSYNEQFF.

This clonotype has just a few counts. The chain carries TRBV27 and TRBJ2-5, with 10 bases aligning to TRBD2. This CDR3 is 15 amino acids long. Trimming at V came to 5 bases and at J to 4 bases, leaving 7 bases not matched to a gene. Per the germline V gene, CDR1 is MNHEY and CDR2 is SMNVEV (reference sequence). CDR3 in amino acids: CASSTQRGGRETQYF. In DNA form, the CDR3 reads TGTGCCAGCAGTACCCAGCGGGGGGGCCGAGAGACCCAGTACTTC.

The CDR3: CASSLGGTPFGTFF. DNA for the CDR3: TGTGCCAGCAGCTTAGGGGGGACACCCTTCGGGACTTTCTTT. The chain uses TRBV11-2 and TRBJ1-1; D is possibly TRBD1 (6 bases). This CDR3 is 14 amino acids long. The germline V and J ends were trimmed by 1 base and 12 bases, with 18 bases remaining between them. Germline CDR1 is SGHAT and CDR2 is FQNNGV. The whole variable domain, filled in from reference TRBV11-2 and TRBJ1-1, reads EAGVAQSPRYKIIEKRQSVAFWCNPISGHATLYWYQQILGQGPKLLIQFQNNGVVDDSQLPKDRFSAERLKGVDSTLKIQPAKLEDSAVYLCASSLGGTPFGTFFGQGTRLTVV.

The sample holds a few counts of this clonotype. The chain joins TRBV9 to TRBJ2-3; a weak D match, TRBD2 (5 bases). The V end was cut by 1 base, the J end by 0 bases, with 12 bases between. The CDR3 spans 16 residues. The germline CDR1 and CDR2 sequences are SGDLS and YYNGEE. CDR3 sequence: CASSVRPGTSTDTQYF. CDR3 DNA: TGTGCCAGCAGCGTACGCCCGGGAACTAGCACAGATACGCAGTATTTT.